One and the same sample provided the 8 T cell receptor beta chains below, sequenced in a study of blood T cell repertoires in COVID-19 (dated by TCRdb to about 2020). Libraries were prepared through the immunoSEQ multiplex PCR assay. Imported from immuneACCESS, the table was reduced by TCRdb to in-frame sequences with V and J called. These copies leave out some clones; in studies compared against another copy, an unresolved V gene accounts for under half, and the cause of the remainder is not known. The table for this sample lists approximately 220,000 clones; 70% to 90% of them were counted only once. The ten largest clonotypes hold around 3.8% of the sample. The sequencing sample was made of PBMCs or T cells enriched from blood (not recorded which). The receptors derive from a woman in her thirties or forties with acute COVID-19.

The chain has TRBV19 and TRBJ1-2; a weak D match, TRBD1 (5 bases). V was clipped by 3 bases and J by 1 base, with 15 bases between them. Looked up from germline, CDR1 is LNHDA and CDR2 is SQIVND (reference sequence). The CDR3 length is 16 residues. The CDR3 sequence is CASSISSGGLNYGYTF. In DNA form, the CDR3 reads TGTGCCAGTAGTATTTCGTCGGGGGGTCTTAACTATGGCTACACCTTC.

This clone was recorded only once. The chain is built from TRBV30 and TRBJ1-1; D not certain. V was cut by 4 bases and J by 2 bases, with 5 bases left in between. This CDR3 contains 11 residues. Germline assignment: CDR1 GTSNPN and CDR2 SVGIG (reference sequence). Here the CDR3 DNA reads TGTGCCTGGACCCTAAACACTGAAGCTTTCTTT. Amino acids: CAWTLNTEAFF.

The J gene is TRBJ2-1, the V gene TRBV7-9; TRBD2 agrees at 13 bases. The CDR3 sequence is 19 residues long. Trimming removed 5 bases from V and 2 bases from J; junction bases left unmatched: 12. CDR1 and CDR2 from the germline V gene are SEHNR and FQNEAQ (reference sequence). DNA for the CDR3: TGTGCCAGCAGCCTCGGACTAGCGGGGGTGGCCCACGCCTACAATGAGCAGTTCTTC. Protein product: CASSLGLAGVAHAYNEQFF.

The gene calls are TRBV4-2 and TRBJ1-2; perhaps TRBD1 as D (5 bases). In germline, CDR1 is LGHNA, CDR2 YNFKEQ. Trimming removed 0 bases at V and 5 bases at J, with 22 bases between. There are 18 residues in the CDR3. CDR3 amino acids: CASSQDWWGREVDYGYTF. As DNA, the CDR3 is TGTGCCAGCAGCCAAGATTGGTGGGGGAGGGAGGTTGATTATGGCTACACCTTC.

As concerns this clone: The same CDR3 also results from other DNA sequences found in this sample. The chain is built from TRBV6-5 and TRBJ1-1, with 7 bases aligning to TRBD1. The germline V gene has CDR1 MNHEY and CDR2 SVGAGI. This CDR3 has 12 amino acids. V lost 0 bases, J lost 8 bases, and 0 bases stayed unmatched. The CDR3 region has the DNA TGTGCCAGCAGTTACTCGACAGGGGAAGCTTTCTTT. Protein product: CASSYSTGEAFF.

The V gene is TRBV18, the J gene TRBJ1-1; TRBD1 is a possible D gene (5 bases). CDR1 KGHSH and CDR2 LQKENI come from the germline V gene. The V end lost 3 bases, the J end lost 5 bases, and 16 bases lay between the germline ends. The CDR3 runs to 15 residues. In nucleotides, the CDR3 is TGTGCCAGCTCACCTACCGCGGACGGGGGGACTGAAGCTTTCTTT. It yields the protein CASSPTADGGTEAFF.

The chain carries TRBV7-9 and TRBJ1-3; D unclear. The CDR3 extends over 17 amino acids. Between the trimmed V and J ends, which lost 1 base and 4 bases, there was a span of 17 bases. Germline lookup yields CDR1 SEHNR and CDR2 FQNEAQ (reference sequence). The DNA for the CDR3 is TGTGCCAGCAGCTTAGTCGGGAGATCGCCTATGGGAAACACCATATATTTT. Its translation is CASSLVGRSPMGNTIYF.

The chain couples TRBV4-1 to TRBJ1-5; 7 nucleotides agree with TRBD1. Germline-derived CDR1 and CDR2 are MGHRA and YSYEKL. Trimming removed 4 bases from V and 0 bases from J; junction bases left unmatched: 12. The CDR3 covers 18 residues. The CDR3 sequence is CASSLLSRGEYSNQPQHF. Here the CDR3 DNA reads TGCGCCAGCAGCCTTCTCTCCAGGGGGGAATATAGCAATCAGCCCCAGCATTTT.